These 32 T cell receptor beta chains were all obtained from the same sample, sequenced in a study of response to subunit inactivated influenza vaccine. TCRdb redid the calling of the RT-PCR reads with MiXCR, one entry per CDR3 protein. The table records 700,000 to 900,000 distinct CDR3 sequences, about 20% of them present only once. The source material was PBMCs from blood, sampled about 5 days after vaccination. Receptor source: a man aged 45-65 years who received an inactivated influenza vaccine.

The CDR3 protein is CATSSGAKGMGRETQYF. The CDR3 DNA follows: TGTGCCACCAGCAGCGGAGCCAAGGGGATGGGCCGAGAGACCCAGTACTTC. This chain connects TRBV15 to TRBJ2-5, with D possibly being TRBD1 (5 bases). The germline V gene encodes CDR1 LNHNV and CDR2 YYDKDF (reference sequence). The CDR3 has 17 amino acids. Trimming shortened V by 3 bases and J by 4 bases, and 21 bases separated the two germline ends.

The CDR3, as DNA: TGTGCCAGTACCCCGGGACAGGGAGAACCGGAGACCCAGTACTTC. It codes for CASTPGQGEPETQYF. The chain carries TRBV19 and TRBJ2-5; 9 bases map to TRBD1. CDR3 length: 15 amino acids. With V trimmed by 7 bases and J by 5 bases, 11 bases remained unmatched. Germline CDR1 reads LNHDA; CDR2 reads SQIVND (reference sequence).

This clonotype was seen repeatedly, ten times or more. The V gene is TRBV20-1, the J gene TRBJ2-3; no clear D gene. Germline V lookup: CDR1 DFQATT, CDR2 SNEGSKA (reference sequence). Trimming removed 3 bases at V and 2 bases at J, with 9 bases between. CDR3 size: 13 residues. This CDR3 is CSARGIHTDTQYF. The CDR3 coding sequence is TGCAGTGCTAGGGGGATCCACACAGATACGCAGTATTTT.

The J gene is TRBJ1-1, the V gene TRBV28; 10 nucleotides align to TRBD1. CDR3 length: 16 amino acids. Trimming removed 7 bases from V and 3 bases from J; junction bases left unmatched: 11. Germline values: CDR1 MDHEN, CDR2 SYDVKM. The CDR3 DNA reads TGTGCCAGCATCGGTGGGACAGGGGTCCGGGACACTGAAGCTTTCTTT. Residues: CASIGGTGVRDTEAFF.

The CDR3 nucleotides read TGTGCCAGCGGCAAAACAGGGGACTATGGCTACACCTTC. Translation gives CASGKTGDYGYTF. V and J are TRBV6-1 and TRBJ1-2, with TRBD1 matching 7 bases. This CDR3 region has 13 residues. From germline, CDR1 is MNHNS and CDR2 SASEGT. J lost 3 bases, V lost 8 bases, and 6 bases had no gene match.

This clonotype was seen more than once but under ten times. J is TRBJ2-5 and V is TRBV29-1; 7 positions match TRBD2. The CDR3 is 13 residues long. CDR1 SQVTM and CDR2 ANQGSEA come from the germline V gene. The ends lost 6 bases at V and 4 bases at J; junction bases unmatched: 8. CDR3 region: CSVAGRVVETQYF. Written as DNA, the CDR3 is TGCAGCGTAGCGGGAAGGGTAGTAGAGACCCAGTACTTC. Full variable domain (missing parts from reference TRBV29-1 and TRBJ2-5): SAVISQKPSRDICQRGTSLTIQCQVDSQVTMMFWYRQQPGQSLTLIATANQGSEATYESGFVIDKFPISRPNLTFSTLTVSNMSPEDSSIYLCSVAGRVVETQYFGPGTRLLVL.

This clonotype was picked up a small number of times. CDR3 sequence reads: CSAAVTSGRPDTQYF. The CDR3 DNA reads TGCAGTGCTGCCGTGACTAGCGGGAGGCCAGATACGCAGTATTTT. The genes are TRBV20-1 and TRBJ2-3; 13 nucleotides match TRBD2. The ends lost 5 bases at V and 4 bases at J; junction bases unmatched: 6. The CDR3 length is 15 residues. Looked up from germline, CDR1 is DFQATT and CDR2 is SNEGSKA (reference sequence).

This chain uses TRBV5-1 with TRBJ2-2; 9 nucleotides match TRBD1. CDR1 and CDR2 from the germline V gene are SGHRS and YFSETQ. The length of the CDR3 is 14 residues. V dropped 6 bases and J dropped 3; count of bases not matched to a gene: 3. The CDR3 bases are TGCGCCAGCACCTGGACAGGGGACACCGGGGAGCTGTTTTTT. Its translation: CASTWTGDTGELFF.

CDR3 sequence reads: CASSLDWGGSSYEQYF. CDR3 bases: TGTGCCAGCAGCTTAGATTGGGGGGGGAGCTCCTACGAGCAGTACTTC. The chain is built from TRBV7-9 and TRBJ2-7; 7 bases line up with TRBD2. The germline gives CDR1 SEHNR, CDR2 FQNEAQ (reference sequence). V lost 1 base to trimming and J lost 0 bases; unmatched junction nucleotides: 6. The CDR3 covers 16 residues. Using reference TRBV7-9 and TRBJ2-7 for the parts outside the CDR3, the full variable domain is DTGVSQNPRHKITKRGQNVTFRCDPISEHNRLYWYRQTLGQGPEFLTYFQNEAQLEKSRLLSDRFSAERPKGSFSTLEIQRTEQGDSAMYLCASSLDWGGSSYEQYFGPGTRLTVT.

V is TRBV7-2 and J is TRBJ1-2; D not resolved. This CDR3 has 13 residues. V was pared by 4 bases and J by 4 bases, with 10 bases between. Germline-derived CDR1 and CDR2 are SGHTA and FQGNSA. CDR3 amino acids: CASSSQVLYGYTF. The CDR3 bases are TGTGCCAGCAGCTCCCAGGTTCTCTATGGCTACACCTTC.

This clonotype was seen only a few times. The chain links TRBV7-2 to TRBJ2-7, with 8 bases lining up with TRBD2. Germline V gives CDR1 SGHTA, CDR2 FQGNSA. This CDR3 is built from 16 residues. Unmatched junction bases numbered 6, after V lost 0 bases and J lost 2 bases. The CDR3 DNA follows: TGTGCCAGCAGCTTAGCGGTTGCGGGGGGAGCCTACGAGCAGTACTTC. Amino acid sequence: CASSLAVAGGAYEQYF.

J is TRBJ2-5 and V is TRBV7-7; TRBD1 might be the D (8 bases). Germline V CDR1 and CDR2: SSHAT, FNYEAQ (reference sequence). The CDR3 consists of 15 residues. Trimming removed 1 base from V and 6 bases from J, with 15 bases in between. As DNA, the CDR3 is TGTGCCAGCAGCTTAGACAGGGGGGGCGGTCAGACCCAGTACTTC. Its translation: CASSLDRGGGQTQYF.

This clonotype was detected many times. The rearrangement links TRBV7-6 to TRBJ2-7; maybe TRBD1 (5 bases). Germline CDR1 SGHVS, CDR2 FNYEAQ. This CDR3 is built from 14 residues. V was clipped by 2 bases and J by 3 bases, with 11 bases between them. CDR3 coding DNA: TGTGCCAGCAGCTTAACCTCAGGGTTCTACGAGCAGTACTTC. Amino acids: CASSLTSGFYEQYF. Supplemented by reference TRBV7-6 and TRBJ2-7, the full variable domain reads GAGVSQSPRYKVTKRGQDVALRCDPISGHVSLYWYRQALGQGPEFLTYFNYEAQQDKSGLPNDRFSAERPEGSISTLTIQRTEQRDSAMYRCASSLTSGFYEQYFGPGTRLTVT.

This clonotype turned up a few times. The chain links TRBV28 to TRBJ2-7; 9 nucleotides line up with TRBD1. CDR1 MDHEN and CDR2 SYDVKM come from the germline V gene. V shed 8 bases and J 7 bases; nucleotides not matched to a gene: 12. This CDR3 contains 14 residues. The CDR3 DNA reads TGTGCCAGCGGTTCAGGGACAGGGTTCGAGGAGCAGTACTTC. Protein product: CASGSGTGFEEQYF.

This clonotype was counted only a few times. The chain uses TRBV5-1 and TRBJ2-7; weak D call: TRBD1 (6 bases). V shed 0 bases and J shed 7 bases, with 14 bases lying between them. CDR3 size: 14 residues. Germline values: CDR1 SGHRS, CDR2 YFSETQ. As DNA, the CDR3 is TGCGCCAGCAGCTTGGCCCAGGGGTCGTGGGAGCAGTACTTC. Its protein is CASSLAQGSWEQYF.

This clonotype has just a few counts. The CDR3 sequence is CASSFAVHSLYEQYF. As DNA, the CDR3 is TGTGCCAGCAGTTTTGCGGTCCACTCCCTCTACGAGCAGTACTTC. The V call is TRBV6-5, the J call TRBJ2-7; D gene uncertain. Germline V gives CDR1 MNHEY, CDR2 SVGAGI. V was cut by 4 bases and J by 3 bases, with 16 bases left in between. The CDR3 runs to 15 residues.

The rearrangement links TRBV20-1 to TRBJ2-2; TRBD1 is a possible D gene (5 bases). V lost 5 bases, J lost 4 bases, and 26 bases lay in between. CDR3 length equals 18 residues. The germline gives CDR1 DFQATT, CDR2 SNEGSKA (reference sequence). CDR3 sequence reads: CSAVRGLPGFWTTGELFF. In DNA, the CDR3 is TGCAGTGCTGTAAGGGGCCTCCCAGGATTCTGGACCACCGGGGAGCTGTTTTTT.

This clonotype was picked up many times. The chain joins TRBV5-6 to TRBJ2-3; D unclear. The germline V gene has CDR1 SGHDT and CDR2 YYEEEE. This CDR3 is 17 amino acids long. Deletions cut 0 bases from V and 0 bases from J, with 14 bases between. CDR3 residues: CASSLDHLITSTDTQYF. The CDR3 DNA sequence: TGTGCCAGCAGCTTGGACCATTTGATCACGAGCACAGATACGCAGTATTTT.

This clonotype was picked up many times. The V gene is TRBV7-2, the J gene TRBJ2-4; D might be TRBD2 (5 bases). There are 16 residues in the CDR3. The V end lost 5 bases, the J end lost 1 base, and 15 bases lay between the germline ends. Germline V CDR1 and CDR2: SGHTA, FQGNSA. This CDR3 reads CASSPWTRRAKNIQYF. Here the CDR3 DNA reads TGTGCCAGCAGCCCCTGGACTCGCCGGGCCAAAAACATTCAGTACTTC.

V gene TRBV9 combines with J gene TRBJ1-2; D is ambiguous. Looked up from germline, CDR1 is SGDLS and CDR2 is YYNGEE. The V gene lost 6 bases and the J gene lost 2 bases, with 11 bases spanning the gap. This CDR3 comprises 13 residues. The CDR3 loop reads CASMSPVNYGYTF. CDR3 nucleotides: TGTGCCAGCATGTCGCCAGTCAACTATGGCTACACCTTC. Full variable domain (remainder filled in from reference TRBV9 and TRBJ1-2): DSGVTQTPKHLITATGQRVTLRCSPRSGDLSVYWYQQSLDQGLQFLIQYYNGEERAKGNILERFSAQQFPDLHSELNLSSLELGDSALYFCASMSPVNYGYTFGSGTRLTVV.

The V gene is TRBV7-2, the J gene TRBJ2-7; 10 nucleotides agree with TRBD2. From germline, CDR1 is SGHTA and CDR2 FQGNSA. Trimming cost V 1 base and J 7 bases; bases outside gene matches: 4. The CDR3 extends over 14 amino acids. The CDR3: CASSLGSGRREQYF. The CDR3 nucleotides are TGTGCCAGCAGCTTAGGTAGCGGGAGGAGAGAGCAGTACTTC. Variable domain in full (rest from reference TRBV7-2 and TRBJ2-7): GAGVSQSPSNKVTEKGKDVELRCDPISGHTALYWYRQSLGQGLEFLIYFQGNSAPDKSGLPSDRFSAERTGGSVSTLTIQRTQQEDSAVYLCASSLGSGRREQYFGPGTRLTVT.

This clonotype has a handful of counts. The rearrangement links TRBV20-1 to TRBJ1-4; maybe TRBD1 (5 bases). Germline CDR1 is DFQATT and CDR2 is SNEGSKA (reference sequence). The CDR3 contains 11 residues. The V and J ends lost 7 bases and 14 bases respectively, with 17 bases between them. CDR3 residues: CSVYRGTDLFF. The CDR3 DNA reads TGCAGTGTCTACCGGGGGACGGATCTGTTTTTT.

There are a few counts of this clonotype. In DNA, the CDR3 is TGTGCCAGCGAGCAGGCGCGGGGGGGCACAGATACGCAGTATTTT. It is translated as CASEQARGGTDTQYF. The chain has TRBV6-2 or TRBV6-3 and TRBJ2-3, with 8 bases lining up with TRBD2. The CDR3 contains 15 residues. Trimming removed 8 bases from V and 1 base from J; junction bases left unmatched: 8. Germline assignment: CDR1 MNHEY and CDR2 SVGEGT.

This clonotype has only a few counts. The chain is built from TRBV7-2 and TRBJ1-5; 7 nucleotides line up with TRBD1. V shed 5 bases and J 3 bases; nucleotides not matched to a gene: 10. CDR1 and CDR2 from the germline V gene are SGHTA and FQGNSA. The CDR3 sequence is 16 residues long. The CDR3 bases are TGTGCCAGCAGCCTTAGTTCGGGACAGATCAATCAGCCCCAGCATTTT. Protein product: CASSLSSGQINQPQHF.

This clonotype occurred once. The chain recombines TRBV4-1 with TRBJ2-7; D perhaps matches TRBD1 (5 bases). V lost 9 bases, J lost 0 bases, and 15 bases lay in between. The CDR3 sequence is 14 residues long. Germline lookup yields CDR1 MGHRA and CDR2 YSYEKL. The CDR3 protein is CASGHRYGSYEQYF. CDR3 DNA sequence: TGCGCCAGTGGGCACAGGTACGGCTCCTACGAGCAGTACTTC.

This clonotype was observed many times. The V call is TRBV12-3 or TRBV12-4, the J call TRBJ1-5; 8 bases are shared with TRBD1. The J segment lost 3 bases and the V segment lost 5 bases, leaving 3 bases of the junction unmatched. This CDR3 is 14 amino acids long. CDR3 DNA: TGTGCCAGCAGTCTGGGACAGGACAATCAGCCCCAGCATTTT. Translated: CASSLGQDNQPQHF.

The chain uses TRBV27 and TRBJ1-6, with D unresolved. V was clipped by 4 bases and J by 10 bases, with 17 bases between them. The CDR3 extends over 15 amino acids. In germline, CDR1 is MNHEY, CDR2 SMNVEV (reference sequence). For the CDR3, the DNA is TGTGCCAGCAGTTCTTGGGAGGAGGTCGACTCACCCCTCCACTTT. This encodes CASSSWEEVDSPLHF.

The chain is built from TRBV7-9 and TRBJ1-3; D unclear. Between the trimmed V and J ends, which lost 5 bases and 4 bases, there was a span of 12 bases. This CDR3 spans 14 amino acids. CDR1 is SEHNR, CDR2 FQNEAQ, per germline (reference sequence). CDR3 nucleotide sequence: TGTGCCAGCAGCCGGACTGACCGCGGAAACACCATATATTTT. It is translated as CASSRTDRGNTIYF. Based on the CDR3 plus reference TRBV7-9 and TRBJ1-3, the full variable domain is DTGVSQNPRHKITKRGQNVTFRCDPISEHNRLYWYRQTLGQGPEFLTYFQNEAQLEKSRLLSDRFSAERPKGSFSTLEIQRTEQGDSAMYLCASSRTDRGNTIYFGEGSWLTVV.

This clonotype was seen only a few times. This chain links TRBV19 with TRBJ2-3; TRBD2 aligns across 7 bases. There are 15 residues in the CDR3. Germline values: CDR1 LNHDA, CDR2 SQIVND (reference sequence). V shed 2 bases and J 4 bases; nucleotides not matched to a gene: 6. CDR3 region: CASSIYSGKADTQYF. CDR3 nucleotide sequence: TGTGCCAGTAGTATATACAGCGGGAAGGCAGATACGCAGTATTTT. Full variable domain (rest looked up from reference TRBV19 and TRBJ2-3): DGGITQSPKYLFRKEGQNVTLSCEQNLNHDAMYWYRQDPGQGLRLIYYSQIVNDFQKGDIAEGYSVSREKKESFPLTVTSAQKNPTAFYLCASSIYSGKADTQYFGPGTRLTVL.

V is TRBV3-1 and J is TRBJ2-5, with 12 bases aligning to TRBD2. Germline CDR1 LGHDT, CDR2 YNNKEL (reference sequence). The J segment lost 7 bases and the V segment lost 3 bases, leaving 6 bases of the junction unmatched. This CDR3 comprises 15 residues. The CDR3 bases are TGTGCCAGCAGCCATGAGACTAGCGGGAGCGGGACCCAGTACTTC. Translating it yields CASSHETSGSGTQYF.

At least ten counts were recorded for this clonotype. The gene calls are TRBV3-1 and TRBJ2-7, with a possible D match to TRBD2 (5 bases). CDR1 and CDR2 (germline): LGHDT, YNNKEL (reference sequence). Trimming cost V 1 base and J 3 bases, with 7 bases left between them. This CDR3 spans 13 amino acids. CDR3 region: CASSQGSGYEQYF. The CDR3 region has the DNA TGTGCCAGCAGCCAAGGAAGCGGCTACGAGCAGTACTTC.

This clonotype was observed a handful of times. The chain joins TRBV5-1 to TRBJ2-7; TRBD1 might be the D (6 bases). CDR1 and CDR2 from the germline V gene are SGHRS and YFSETQ. There are 14 residues in the CDR3. V was trimmed by 5 bases and J by 7 bases, leaving 19 bases between them. The CDR3 region has the DNA TGCGCCAGCAGAGCCGGGACACCCGTAGGTGAGCAGTACTTC. As protein: CASRAGTPVGEQYF.